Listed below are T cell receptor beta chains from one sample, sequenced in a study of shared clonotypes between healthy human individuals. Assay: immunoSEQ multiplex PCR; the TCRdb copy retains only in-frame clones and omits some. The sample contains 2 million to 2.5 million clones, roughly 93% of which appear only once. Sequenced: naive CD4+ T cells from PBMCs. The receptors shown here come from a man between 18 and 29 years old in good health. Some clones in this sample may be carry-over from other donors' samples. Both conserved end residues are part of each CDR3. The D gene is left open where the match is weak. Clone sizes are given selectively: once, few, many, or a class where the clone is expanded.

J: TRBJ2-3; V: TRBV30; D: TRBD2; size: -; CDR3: CAWSVSLAGVTQYF; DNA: TGTGCCTGGAGTGTAAGCCTAGCGGGAGTTACGCAGTATTTT
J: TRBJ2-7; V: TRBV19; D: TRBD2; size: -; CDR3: CASSIGPAGSYEQYF; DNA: TGTGCCAGTAGTATAGGCCCAGCGGGGTCCTACGAGCAGTACTTC
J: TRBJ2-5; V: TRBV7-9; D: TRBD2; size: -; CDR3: CASSLAWGTSGSGETQYF; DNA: TGTGCCAGCAGCTTAGCGTGGGGGACTAGCGGGAGTGGAGAGACCCAGTACTTC
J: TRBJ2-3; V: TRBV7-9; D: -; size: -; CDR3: CASSRLGGTRTDTQYF; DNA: TGTGCCAGCAGCCGGCTAGGGGGGACCCGCACAGATACGCAGTATTTT
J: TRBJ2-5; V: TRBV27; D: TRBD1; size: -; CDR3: CASRTGGRETQYF; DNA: TGTGCCAGCAGGACAGGGGGGCGGGAGACCCAGTACTTC
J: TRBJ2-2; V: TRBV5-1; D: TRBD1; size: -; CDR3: CASSPGTASRELFF; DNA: TGCGCCAGCAGCCCAGGGACAGCGAGTCGGGAGCTGTTTTTT
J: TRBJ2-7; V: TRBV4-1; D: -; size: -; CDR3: CASSHPRLLGSSYEQYF; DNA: TGCGCCAGCAGCCACCCAAGGCTTCTAGGGAGCTCCTACGAGCAGTACTTC
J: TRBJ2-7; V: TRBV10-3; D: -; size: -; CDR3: CAISEPRGGTDSYEQYF; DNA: TGTGCCATCAGTGAGCCTCGAGGGGGGACAGACTCCTACGAGCAGTACTTC
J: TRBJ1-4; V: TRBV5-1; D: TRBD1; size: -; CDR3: CASSYRGQTTNEKLFF; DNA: TGCGCCAGCAGCTACAGGGGGCAGACAACTAATGAAAAACTGTTTTTT
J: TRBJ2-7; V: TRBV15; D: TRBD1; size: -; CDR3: CATSRGGQVSEQYF; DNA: TGTGCCACCAGCAGAGGGGGACAGGTTTCCGAGCAGTACTTC
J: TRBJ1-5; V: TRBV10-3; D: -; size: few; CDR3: CAISESNQPQHF; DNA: TGTGCCATCAGTGAGTCAAATCAGCCCCAGCATTTT
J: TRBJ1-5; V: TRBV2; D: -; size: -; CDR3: CASKRLQGNQPQHF; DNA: TGTGCCAGCAAGAGGCTTCAGGGCAATCAGCCCCAGCATTTT
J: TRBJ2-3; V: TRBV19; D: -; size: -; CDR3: CASTIRQDRTDTQYF; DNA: TGTGCCAGTACCATTCGGCAGGATCGCACAGATACGCAGTATTTT
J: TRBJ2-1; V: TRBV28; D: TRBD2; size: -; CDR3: CASSLGGGWSYNEQFF; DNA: TGTGCCAGCAGCCTGGGGGGGGGATGGTCCTACAATGAGCAGTTCTTC